The clone carrying this T cell receptor beta chain showed up just a few times. What it binds is unknown. Hyperthyroidism patients were newly diagnosed, ill under 2 months, and aged 18 to 65 years. The study excluded patients with other autoimmune diseases, uncontrolled infections, pregnancy or lactation. Diagnosis was based on clinical symptoms, serum thyroxine, TRAb, thyroid ultrasound and orbital computed tomography. This CDR3 is built from 17 residues. The sample originates from a study of Graves' ophthalmopathy and Graves' hyperthyroidism. RNA served as the template for amplifying TCR beta CDR3 regions. First-round RT-PCR relied on HTBI primers, and a second-round multiplex PCR came next. TCRdb redid the calling of the multiplex PCR reads with MiXCR, one entry per CDR3 protein. The sample yields around 1.1 million distinct CDR3 sequences, about 35% seen once. Study findings and constraints: Detection in blood was also observed for most expanded thyroid clonotypes above 0.001 frequency.

This receptor was obtained from an adult man with Graves' hyperthyroidism. The gene calls are TRBV3-2 and TRBJ2-5; the DNA was not used to check the table's D call, TRBD1. TRBV3-2 is given as a pseudogene. The sequenced sample consisted of peripheral blood or thyroid tissue (not recorded which). The CDR3 DNA sequence: TGTGCCAGCAGCCAAGAACCCGGACAGGCCCGTTGGGAGACCCAGTACTTC. This sequence encodes CASSQEPGQARWETQYF.